These 32 T cell receptor beta chains were all obtained from the same sample, sequenced in a study of beta chain features in type 1 diabetes (dated by TCRdb to about 2018). Receptor amplification or capture employed the immunoSEQ multiplex PCR assay. The High Capacity cDNA Reverse Transcription Kit was used to reverse transcribe all of the isolated RNA, meaning that expressed TCRB transcripts were what got sequenced. The table was pulled from immuneACCESS by TCRdb, which kept in-frame rearrangements only. Such tables lose some clones; where checked, under half of the loss comes from unresolved V genes, and the rest has no known cause. Recorded for this sample are 680,000 or so clones; around 15% of them occurred a single time. Of the sample, approximately 0.099% is held by the ten largest clones. The specimen sequenced was naive CD4+ T cells from blood. Per the publication, the cell subset or site label means: true naive CD4+ T cells. These receptors were collected from a young man in good health.

The chain recombines TRBV10-3 with TRBJ1-5; tentative D call: TRBD1 (5 bases). Germline CDR1 and CDR2: ENHRY and SYGVKD. The V gene lost 3 bases and the J gene lost 1 base, with 13 bases spanning the gap. The CDR3 contains 16 residues. As DNA, the CDR3 is TGTGCCATCAGTGACTATCGCGAGGGGAGCAATCAGCCCCAGCATTTT. Translation: CAISDYREGSNQPQHF.

J is TRBJ2-5 and V is TRBV7-2; 10 bases line up with TRBD2. V was pared by 5 bases and J by 5 bases, with 8 bases of the junction left unmatched. Germline-derived CDR1 and CDR2 are SGHTA and FQGNSA. The CDR3 runs 15 residues. CDR3 in amino acids: CASSRSSGSVETQYF. CDR3 nucleotides: TGTGCCAGCAGCCGTTCTAGCGGGAGTGTGGAGACCCAGTACTTC.

This clone has a handful of counts. Written as DNA, the CDR3 is TGCGCCAGCAGCTCCCAGCGGGGGGTCCAAGAGACCCAGTACTTC. Residues: CASSSQRGVQETQYF. This chain joins TRBV4-3 and TRBJ2-5; 9 positions match TRBD2. CDR1 LGHNA and CDR2 YSLEER come from the germline V gene. The CDR3 has 15 amino acids. The J segment lost 1 base and the V segment lost 5 bases, leaving 5 bases of the junction unmatched.

The V and J genes are TRBV30 and TRBJ2-1; no clear D gene. Germline CDR1 and CDR2: GTSNPN and SVGIG (reference sequence). CDR3 size: 11 residues. V was clipped by 4 bases and J by 4 bases, with 5 bases between them. The CDR3 here is CAWTRYNEQFF. The CDR3 DNA is TGTGCCTGGACCAGATACAATGAGCAGTTCTTC.

This sequence joins TRBV7-9 and TRBJ1-6; weak D call: TRBD1 (6 bases). The germline V and J ends were trimmed by 11 bases and 7 bases, with 18 bases remaining between them. This CDR3 region has 14 residues. CDR1 is SEHNR, CDR2 FQNEAQ, per germline (reference sequence). The CDR3 protein is CAAAPDRNNSPLHF. The CDR3 DNA is TGTGCCGCTGCCCCTGACAGGAACAATTCACCCCTCCACTTT.

CDR3 residues: CASSDRQGASGELFF. DNA of the CDR3: TGCGCCAGCAGCGACCGACAGGGGGCGTCCGGGGAGCTGTTTTTT. This chain uses TRBV5-1 with TRBJ2-2; 10 bases line up with TRBD1. CDR3 length: 15 residues. The germline V gene has CDR1 SGHRS and CDR2 YFSETQ. The ends lost 4 bases at V and 6 bases at J; junction bases unmatched: 6. Full variable domain (remainder filled in from reference TRBV5-1 and TRBJ2-2): KAGVTQTPRYLIKTRGQQVTLSCSPISGHRSVSWYQQTPGQGLQFLFEYFSETQRNKGNFPGRFSGRQFSNSRSEMNVSTLELGDSALYLCASSDRQGASGELFFGEGSRLTVL.

This clone occurred a few times. This rearrangement joins TRBV13 to TRBJ2-5; the match to TRBD1 covers 8 bases. The CDR3 is made up of 16 amino acids. In germline, CDR1 is PRHDT, CDR2 FYEKMQ (reference sequence). Trimming cost V 1 base and J 0 bases; bases outside gene matches: 4. The CDR3 spells CASSLVDRDDQETQYF. The CDR3 DNA reads as TGTGCCAGCAGCTTAGTGGACAGGGATGACCAAGAGACCCAGTACTTC.

This clone has just a few counts. The chain uses TRBV21-1 and TRBJ2-2; whether TRBD2, the table's D call, matches the DNA was not checked. TRBV21-1 is described as a pseudogene. CDR3 length equals 16 residues. CDR3 residues: CASSRVAGGPSGELFF. In DNA, the CDR3 is TGTGCCAGCAGCAGAGTAGCGGGAGGGCCCTCCGGGGAGCTGTTTTTT.

The chain uses TRBV9 and TRBJ2-7; 8 nucleotides line up with TRBD2. Germline values: CDR1 SGDLS, CDR2 YYNGEE. Trimming took 5 bases from V and 6 from J; bases not matched to a gene: 10. The CDR3 has 14 residues. As DNA, the CDR3 is TGTGCCAGCAGTTCTTCCGGGACTAGTTTCGAGCAGTACTTC. Encoded protein: CASSSSGTSFEQYF.

This clone was observed a few times. The genes are TRBV18 and TRBJ1-1, with D hard to call. V lost 5 bases, J lost 8 bases, and 12 bases lay in between. Germline lookup yields CDR1 KGHSH and CDR2 LQKENI. CDR3 length equals 12 residues. The CDR3 bases are TGTGCCAGCTCAACATCGCTTCAAGAAGCTTTCTTT. This codes for CASSTSLQEAFF.

The chain couples TRBV7-2 to TRBJ1-4; 7 bases line up with TRBD1. The CDR3 runs 16 residues. Germline V CDR1 and CDR2: SGHTA, FQGNSA. V gave up 5 bases and J gave up 4 bases; unmatched junction bases: 10. CDR3 sequence: CASSQGQSSHNEKLFF. For the CDR3, the DNA is TGTGCCAGCAGCCAGGGACAGAGCTCTCATAATGAAAAACTGTTTTTT.

The chain is built from TRBV6-5 and TRBJ1-5; perhaps TRBD1 as D (5 bases). V dropped 5 bases and J dropped 0 bases, with 11 bases sitting between them. This CDR3 contains 15 residues. Germline CDR1 is MNHEY and CDR2 is SVGAGI. CDR3 region: CASSNRQTSNQPQHF. DNA of the CDR3: TGTGCCAGCAGTAATCGACAGACTAGCAATCAGCCCCAGCATTTT.

This clone came up a few times. J is TRBJ2-1 and V is TRBV6-5; D remains ambiguous. Trimming left V 6 bases short and J 3 bases short, with 9 bases between. The CDR3 contains 13 residues. CDR1 MNHEY and CDR2 SVGAGI come from the germline V gene. Here the CDR3 reads CASRASGYNEQFF. DNA for the CDR3: TGTGCCAGCAGGGCCTCAGGCTACAATGAGCAGTTCTTC.

The V gene is TRBV7-9, the J gene TRBJ2-7; 9 positions match TRBD1. The CDR3 runs to 14 residues. The germline CDR1 and CDR2 sequences are SEHNR and FQNEAQ (reference sequence). The junction had 5 bases not matched to a gene; V was cut back by 4 bases and J by 4 bases. The CDR3 region is CASSSDRGEYEQYF. In DNA form, the CDR3 reads TGTGCCAGCAGCTCCGACAGGGGGGAATACGAGCAGTACTTC.

The chain uses TRBV6-6 and TRBJ2-2; D remains ambiguous. The CDR3 is 16 residues long. The V end was cut by 4 bases, the J end by 6 bases, with 18 bases between. Germline V CDR1 and CDR2: MNHNY, SVGAGI (reference sequence). Written as DNA, the CDR3 is TGTGCCAGCAGTTCCCCGGTTGGTGTTAGTCCCGGGGAGCTGTTTTTT. Amino acids: CASSSPVGVSPGELFF.

This clone was picked up a small number of times. V is TRBV2 and J is TRBJ2-5, with TRBD1 identical over 9 bases. The CDR3 consists of 16 residues. V dropped 4 bases and J dropped 4; count of bases not matched to a gene: 10. Per germline, CDR1 SNHLY and CDR2 FYNNEI. The CDR3 sequence: CASSVGPRDRAETQYF. The CDR3, as DNA: TGTGCCAGCAGTGTAGGGCCCCGGGACAGGGCAGAGACCCAGTACTTC.

This rearrangement joins TRBV5-1 to TRBJ1-2; 7 bases agree with TRBD1. V dropped 0 bases and J dropped 6; count of bases not matched to a gene: 2. The V gene's germline CDR1 is SGHRS and CDR2 YFSETQ. The CDR3 has 13 residues. CDR3 protein: CASSLATGDGYTF. As DNA, the CDR3 is TGCGCCAGCAGCTTGGCCACAGGGGATGGCTACACCTTC.

CDR3 sequence: CSALLVEKLFF. Written as DNA, the CDR3 is TGCAGTGCTCTCCTGGTTGAAAAACTGTTTTTT. The chain joins TRBV20-1 to TRBJ1-4; D gene uncertain. V was pared by 5 bases and J by 7 bases, with 8 bases between. This CDR3 comprises 11 residues. Germline V gene data show CDR1 as DFQATT and CDR2 as SNEGSKA (reference sequence).

This clone was counted a few times. V is TRBV29-1 and J is TRBJ2-3; 9 bases agree with TRBD1. J was trimmed by 2 bases and V by 6 bases; bases with no gene match: 6. The CDR3 contains 14 residues. The germline V gene encodes CDR1 SQVTM and CDR2 ANQGSEA. The CDR3 DNA is TGCAGCGTGCCAACAGGGGGCCCCACAGATACGCAGTATTTT. It codes for CSVPTGGPTDTQYF.

A few counts support this clone. The chain uses TRBV10-3 and TRBJ2-3; 10 nucleotides align to TRBD2. Germline V gives CDR1 ENHRY, CDR2 SYGVKD. After removal of 7 bases from V and 8 bases from J, the junction contained 6 bases not matched to a gene. There are 13 residues in the CDR3. This chain's CDR3 is CAITPAGGSTQYF. As DNA, the CDR3 is TGTGCCATCACGCCAGCGGGAGGGAGTACGCAGTATTTT.

This clone was recorded many times. This chain joins TRBV7-9 and TRBJ2-3; 8 bases are shared with TRBD2. Germline V lookup: CDR1 SEHNR, CDR2 FQNEAQ (reference sequence). The V segment lost 4 bases and the J segment 0 bases; nucleotides outside the gene matches: 6. This CDR3 is 16 amino acids long. The CDR3 nucleotides are TGTGCCAGCAGCTACCCCACTAGCGGCAGCACAGATACGCAGTATTTT. The encoded protein is CASSYPTSGSTDTQYF.

The rearrangement links TRBV6-6 to TRBJ1-2, with TRBD1 matching 8 bases. J was trimmed by 4 bases and V by 11 bases; bases with no gene match: 9. CDR1 and CDR2 (germline): MNHNY, SVGAGI (reference sequence). CDR3 length: 13 amino acids. CDR3 loop: CASRTGTRYGYTF. The CDR3 DNA is TGTGCCTCGAGGACAGGGACACGCTATGGCTACACCTTC.

This clone was seen a handful of times. V usage is TRBV11-2 and J usage is TRBJ2-7; 7 bases fit TRBD2. Germline assignment: CDR1 SGHAT and CDR2 FQNNGV. V was clipped by 5 bases and J by 6 bases; unmatched bases: 13. CDR3 length: 15 residues. The DNA of the CDR3 is TGTGCCAGCAGCCGGGCTTTTGCGGGAGTAAGCGAGCAGTACTTC. Translation gives CASSRAFAGVSEQYF. Full variable domain (missing parts from reference TRBV11-2 and TRBJ2-7): EAGVAQSPRYKIIEKRQSVAFWCNPISGHATLYWYQQILGQGPKLLIQFQNNGVVDDSQLPKDRFSAERLKGVDSTLKIQPAKLEDSAVYLCASSRAFAGVSEQYFGPGTRLTVT.

The chain carries TRBV6-1 and TRBJ2-5, with TRBD1 matching over 7 bases. V shed 7 bases and J 10 bases; nucleotides not matched to a gene: 12. Germline V gives CDR1 MNHNS, CDR2 SASEGT. The length of the CDR3 is 13 residues. The CDR3 DNA reads as TGTGCCAGCAATTCGGACAGGACGCCAGTCCAGTACTTC. This encodes CASNSDRTPVQYF.

On this clone itself: Different DNA sequences within this sample yield the same CDR3. The V gene is TRBV18, the J gene TRBJ1-2; D remains unclear. The CDR3 has 13 residues. The germline V gene has CDR1 KGHSH and CDR2 LQKENI. With 2 bases removed from V and 0 bases from J, the gap between germline ends came to 4 bases. CDR3: CASSPGANYGYTF. The CDR3 DNA sequence: TGTGCCAGCTCACCAGGGGCTAACTATGGCTACACCTTC.

Comments on this clone: The sample has other DNA sequences that encode this CDR3 too. The rearrangement uses TRBV5-1 and TRBJ1-5, with D perhaps matching TRBD1 (5 bases). The CDR3 consists of 15 residues. The germline gives CDR1 SGHRS, CDR2 YFSETQ. V was trimmed by 0 bases and J by 0 bases, leaving 7 bases between them. The CDR3 here is CASSLAGLSNQPQHF. For the CDR3, the DNA is TGCGCCAGCAGCTTGGCAGGGCTTAGCAATCAGCCCCAGCATTTT.

This clone occurred a few times. Within the sample, other DNA sequences also encode this same CDR3. The chain recombines TRBV20-1 with TRBJ2-5; tentatively, D is TRBD1 or TRBD2 (5 bases each). V lost 6 bases and J 5 bases, leaving 10 bases between the germline ends. The CDR3 is 11 residues long. Germline CDR1 and CDR2: DFQATT and SNEGSKA (reference sequence). The CDR3 nucleotides read TGCAGTGCCCGGGACGTTGAGACCCAGTACTTC. This translates into CSARDVETQYF.

In its sample, this clone was seen a few times. Different DNA sequences within this sample yield the same CDR3. The genes are TRBV7-3 and TRBJ2-5; D gene unclear. The CDR3 extends over 12 amino acids. The V gene's germline CDR1 is SGHTA and CDR2 FQGTGA. The V end lost 5 bases, the J end lost 4 bases, and 8 bases lay between the germline ends. The CDR3 DNA follows: TGTGCCAGCAGCCTCACCAGAGAGACCCAGTACTTC. The encoded protein is CASSLTRETQYF. Full variable domain (outside the CDR3, taken from reference TRBV7-3 and TRBJ2-5): GAGVSQTPSNKVTEKGKYVELRCDPISGHTALYWYRQSLGQGPEFLIYFQGTGAADDSGLPNDRFFAVRPEGSVSTLKIQRTERGDSAVYLCASSLTRETQYFGPGTRLLVL.

This clone was seen more than once but under ten times. The chain is built from TRBV5-1 and TRBJ2-7; possible D gene TRBD1, 5 bases. Germline CDR1 reads SGHRS; CDR2 reads YFSETQ. Trimming left V 0 bases short and J 1 base short, with 8 bases between. The CDR3 spans 14 residues. CDR3 amino acids: CASSLGGWSYEQYF. Here the CDR3 DNA reads TGCGCCAGCAGCTTGGGGGGCTGGTCCTACGAGCAGTACTTC.

This clone occurred many times. The chain links TRBV10-3 to TRBJ2-5; D may be TRBD1 or TRBD2 (5 bases each). From germline, CDR1 is ENHRY and CDR2 SYGVKD. This CDR3 is 12 amino acids long. V was pared by 6 bases and J by 5 bases, with 10 bases between. The CDR3 protein is CAIRGTGETQYF. The CDR3 DNA is TGTGCCATCAGAGGGACGGGGGAGACCCAGTACTTC.

This sequence joins TRBV9 and TRBJ2-3; the match to TRBD2 covers 14 bases. The junction had 8 bases not matched to a gene; V was cut back by 4 bases and J by 1 base. This CDR3 region has 18 residues. Germline CDR1 and CDR2: SGDLS and YYNGEE. In nucleotides, the CDR3 is TGTGCCAGCAGCAAGACTAGCGGGGGGGCCTTGGGCACAGATACGCAGTATTTT. Translating gives CASSKTSGGALGTDTQYF. Full variable domain (remainder filled in from reference TRBV9 and TRBJ2-3): DSGVTQTPKHLITATGQRVTLRCSPRSGDLSVYWYQQSLDQGLQFLIQYYNGEERAKGNILERFSAQQFPDLHSELNLSSLELGDSALYFCASSKTSGGALGTDTQYFGPGTRLTVL.

On this clone itself: Sequence at one end of the junction differs from germline and may be a read error. The genes are TRBV20-1 and TRBJ2-7; D is possibly TRBD2 (6 bases). This CDR3 spans 11 amino acids. CDR1 is DFQATT, CDR2 SNEGSKA, per germline (reference sequence). CDR3 coding DNA: TGCAGTGCTAGGCGGGACCCCGTCAAGACCTTC. It translates to CSARRDPVKTF.